Each of the 2 T cell receptor beta chains below was sequenced from the same sample in a study of Tregs in tolerant kidney transplant recipients. Clones were read by immunoSEQ multiplex PCR, and TCRdb kept only the in-frame ones, dropping some. This sample has some 60,000 clones, with about 86% found just once. Sequences were obtained from CD4+ T cells from blood. Receptors originate from a human donor in good health.

V and J are TRBV9 and TRBJ1-1; a weak D match, TRBD1 (5 bases). The CDR3 has 13 residues. V lost 4 bases and J lost 1, with 8 bases in between. Germline-derived CDR1 and CDR2 are SGDLS and YYNGEE. As DNA, the CDR3 is TGTGCCAGCAGCTTCGGACAGAACACTGAAGCTTTCTTT. Translated, it gives CASSFGQNTEAFF.

The rearrangement links TRBV11-1 to TRBJ2-3, with 7 bases fitting TRBD2. V trimming: 5 bases; J trimming: 15 bases; junction bases outside the gene matches: 14. The CDR3 spans 13 residues. Germline V CDR1 and CDR2: SGHAT, FQDESV (reference sequence). CDR3 in amino acids: CASSTVPGLKIYF. In DNA form, the CDR3 reads TGTGCCAGCAGCACCGTACCGGGACTAAAAATCTATTTT.